The 15 T cell receptor beta chains listed next were all sequenced from one sample in a study of blood T cell repertoires in COVID-19. The repertoire was sequenced with immunoSEQ multiplex PCR; TCRdb's copy has only in-frame clones and lacks some. The table has about 160,000 clones, 83% seen once. The sequencing sample was made of PBMCs or T cells enriched from blood (not recorded which). These TCRs come from a woman aged 45-65 years in a cohort exposed to, infected with or recovered from COVID-19 (not recorded which).

The chain links TRBV5-6 to TRBJ1-2, with 7 positions matching TRBD1. The germline CDR1 and CDR2 sequences are SGHDT and YYEEEE. The CDR3 has 15 residues. Trimming at V came to 4 bases and at J to 8 bases, leaving 14 bases not matched to a gene. CDR3 protein: CASSPPGQLGMGYTF. The CDR3 coding sequence is TGTGCCAGCAGCCCTCCGGGACAGCTTGGTATGGGCTACACCTTC.

J is TRBJ1-6 and V is TRBV5-1, with 7 bases lining up with TRBD1. After removal of 4 bases from V and 5 bases from J, the junction contained 9 bases not matched to a gene. Germline CDR1 reads SGHRS; CDR2 reads YFSETQ. The CDR3 spans 16 residues. In DNA form, the CDR3 reads TGCGCCAGCAGCCAGGGGGACGGAAGTAATAATTCACCCCTCCACTTT. Its protein is CASSQGDGSNNSPLHF.

The chain joins TRBV5-1 to TRBJ1-4; 7 bases line up with TRBD1. The CDR3 sequence is 15 residues long. Germline V gene lookup returns CDR1 SGHRS and CDR2 YFSETQ. V shed 3 bases, J shed 4 bases, and the junction held 6 bases outside the gene matches. The CDR3: CASSWDGTDNEKLFF. The CDR3 DNA sequence: TGCGCCAGCAGCTGGGATGGGACAGATAATGAAAAACTGTTTTTT. The whole variable domain, remainder taken from reference TRBV5-1 and TRBJ1-4, is KAGVTQTPRYLIKTRGQQVTLSCSPISGHRSVSWYQQTPGQGLQFLFEYFSETQRNKGNFPGRFSGRQFSNSRSEMNVSTLELGDSALYLCASSWDGTDNEKLFFGSGTQLSVL.

This clone was recorded only once. The chain employs TRBV6-6 and TRBJ2-7, with 7 bases that match TRBD1. V lost 8 bases to trimming and J lost 7 bases; unmatched junction nucleotides: 17. The germline CDR1 and CDR2 sequences are MNHNY and SVGAGI (reference sequence). The CDR3 length is 15 residues. CDR3 amino acids: CASGYRNRDSVEQYF. The CDR3 DNA follows: TGTGCCAGCGGGTATCGAAACCGGGACAGCGTGGAGCAGTACTTC.

The chain joins TRBV7-2 to TRBJ1-5, with 7 nucleotides matching TRBD1. Germline V CDR1 and CDR2: SGHTA, FQGNSA. The CDR3 runs 16 residues. J was trimmed by 2 bases and V by 0 bases; bases with no gene match: 4. CDR3 in amino acids: CASSLAGGAGNQPQHF. Here the CDR3 DNA reads TGTGCCAGCAGCTTAGCAGGGGGCGCGGGCAATCAGCCCCAGCATTTT.

The V gene is TRBV4-1, the J gene TRBJ1-2; the match to TRBD1 covers 7 bases. The germline gives CDR1 MGHRA, CDR2 YSYEKL. The CDR3 is made up of 20 amino acids. The V gene end was trimmed by 0 bases and the J gene end by 0 bases; junction bases not matched to a gene: 16. The CDR3 region is CASSQDRRGSYGQANYGYTF. CDR3 in DNA: TGCGCCAGCAGCCAAGATCGGAGGGGTTCTTACGGACAGGCTAACTATGGCTACACCTTC.

This rearrangement joins TRBV2 to TRBJ2-1; D possibly corresponds to TRBD2 (6 bases). There are 13 residues in the CDR3. Trimming cost V 3 bases and J 9 bases, with 12 bases left between them. Germline assignment: CDR1 SNHLY and CDR2 FYNNEI. CDR3 sequence reads: CASSEGTGFEQFF. The CDR3 region has the DNA TGTGCCAGCAGTGAGGGGACTGGATTTGAGCAGTTCTTC.

The chain couples TRBV4-3 to TRBJ1-6; D is undetermined. Germline V lookup: CDR1 LGHNA, CDR2 YSLEER. The CDR3 is made up of 15 amino acids. Trimming cost V 0 bases and J 7 bases, with 10 bases left between them. The CDR3 sequence: CASSQELRSNSPLHF. CDR3 in DNA: TGCGCCAGCAGCCAAGAGCTGAGGTCCAATTCACCCCTCCACTTT.

The V gene is TRBV6-2 or TRBV6-3, the J gene TRBJ1-4; D is perhaps TRBD1 (5 bases). Trimming cost V 6 bases and J 1 base, with 21 bases left between them. The CDR3 is 18 amino acids. Germline CDR1 reads MNHEY; CDR2 reads SVGEGT. This CDR3 is CASSLGAAGGGTNEKLFF. The DNA for the CDR3 is TGTGCCAGCAGCCTCGGAGCCGCGGGGGGAGGAACTAATGAAAAACTGTTTTTT.

In this sample, this clone turned up once. The chain recombines TRBV24-1 with TRBJ2-1; 10 bases fit TRBD2. Per germline, CDR1 KGHDR and CDR2 SFDVKD. V lost 3 bases and J lost 10; bases outside the gene matches: 11. This CDR3 has 16 amino acids. Here the CDR3 reads CATSDPRLAGLGEQFF. DNA of the CDR3: TGTGCCACCAGTGATCCGAGACTAGCGGGCTTGGGAGAGCAGTTCTTC.

The J gene is TRBJ2-1, the V gene TRBV24-1; 9 positions agree with TRBD1. CDR1 is KGHDR and CDR2 is SFDVKD in the germline V gene. This CDR3 comprises 15 residues. V trimming: 4 bases; J trimming: 5 bases; junction bases outside the gene matches: 5. The CDR3 DNA reads as TGTGCCACCAGTGACGGGACAGGGAGGGACAATGAGCAGTTCTTC. Protein: CATSDGTGRDNEQFF.

CDR3 nucleotide sequence: TGTGCCAGCAGCTCAAGCCAACTAGCCAAAAACATTCAGTACTTC. Translated, it gives CASSSSQLAKNIQYF. The genes are TRBV7-9 and TRBJ2-4; the D is unclear. Trimming took 4 bases from V and 0 from J, leaving 10 bases between them. From germline, CDR1 is SEHNR and CDR2 FQNEAQ (reference sequence). The CDR3 covers 15 residues.

This chain uses TRBV10-3 with TRBJ2-3, with 7 bases that match TRBD2. This CDR3 has 14 amino acids. Germline V gene lookup returns CDR1 ENHRY and CDR2 SYGVKD. With V trimmed by 11 bases and J by 1 base, 9 bases remained unmatched. The CDR3 sequence: CAAEASGGTDTQYF. The CDR3 nucleotides read TGTGCCGCCGAAGCCAGCGGGGGCACAGATACGCAGTATTTT.

This clone was seen only once. CDR3 nucleotide sequence: TGTGCCAGCAGCTTAGTGTCTAGCACTAACGGGGAGCTGTTTTTT. Amino acids: CASSLVSSTNGELFF. The genes are TRBV7-6 and TRBJ2-2; a possible D gene is TRBD2 (5 bases). The CDR3 covers 15 residues. V shed 1 base and J shed 7 bases, with 13 bases lying between them. Germline V gene sequence: CDR1 SGHVS, CDR2 FNYEAQ.

The genes are TRBV27 and TRBJ2-1, with TRBD1 identical over 7 bases. The CDR3 runs 16 residues. CDR1 and CDR2 (germline): MNHEY, SMNVEV (reference sequence). Trimming cost V 3 bases and J 4 bases; bases outside gene matches: 9. CDR3 residues: CASSFSRDSLYNEQFF. In DNA, the CDR3 is TGTGCCAGCAGTTTTTCCCGGGACAGCTTATACAATGAGCAGTTCTTC.